The 2 T cell receptor beta chains below were found in one sample sequenced in a study of blood T cell repertoires in COVID-19. Sequenced by immunoSEQ multiplex PCR; TCRdb stores in-frame clones only, minus some. The sample holds about 250,000 clones, 70% to 90% seen once. Material for sequencing was PBMCs or T cells enriched from blood (not recorded which). The receptors were sampled from a man between 40 and 49 years old who had recovered from COVID-19.

The J gene is TRBJ2-3, the V gene TRBV29-1; perhaps TRBD1 as D (6 bases). Germline CDR1 reads SQVTM; CDR2 reads ANQGSEA. The CDR3 length is 12 residues. Trimming took 8 bases from V and 1 from J, leaving 10 bases between them. The CDR3: CSSRTGTDTQYF. CDR3 sequence (DNA): TGCAGCTCCAGGACAGGCACAGATACGCAGTATTTT.

The chain carries TRBV10-1 and TRBJ2-1; D is undetermined. Germline V gene data show CDR1 as WNHNN and CDR2 as SYGVQD (reference sequence). The CDR3 has 15 amino acids. The V end lost 3 bases, the J end lost 0 bases, and 9 bases lay between the germline ends. The CDR3 coding sequence is TGCGCCAGCAGTGATAAAGCTAGCTCCTACAATGAGCAGTTCTTC. Translating gives CASSDKASSYNEQFF.